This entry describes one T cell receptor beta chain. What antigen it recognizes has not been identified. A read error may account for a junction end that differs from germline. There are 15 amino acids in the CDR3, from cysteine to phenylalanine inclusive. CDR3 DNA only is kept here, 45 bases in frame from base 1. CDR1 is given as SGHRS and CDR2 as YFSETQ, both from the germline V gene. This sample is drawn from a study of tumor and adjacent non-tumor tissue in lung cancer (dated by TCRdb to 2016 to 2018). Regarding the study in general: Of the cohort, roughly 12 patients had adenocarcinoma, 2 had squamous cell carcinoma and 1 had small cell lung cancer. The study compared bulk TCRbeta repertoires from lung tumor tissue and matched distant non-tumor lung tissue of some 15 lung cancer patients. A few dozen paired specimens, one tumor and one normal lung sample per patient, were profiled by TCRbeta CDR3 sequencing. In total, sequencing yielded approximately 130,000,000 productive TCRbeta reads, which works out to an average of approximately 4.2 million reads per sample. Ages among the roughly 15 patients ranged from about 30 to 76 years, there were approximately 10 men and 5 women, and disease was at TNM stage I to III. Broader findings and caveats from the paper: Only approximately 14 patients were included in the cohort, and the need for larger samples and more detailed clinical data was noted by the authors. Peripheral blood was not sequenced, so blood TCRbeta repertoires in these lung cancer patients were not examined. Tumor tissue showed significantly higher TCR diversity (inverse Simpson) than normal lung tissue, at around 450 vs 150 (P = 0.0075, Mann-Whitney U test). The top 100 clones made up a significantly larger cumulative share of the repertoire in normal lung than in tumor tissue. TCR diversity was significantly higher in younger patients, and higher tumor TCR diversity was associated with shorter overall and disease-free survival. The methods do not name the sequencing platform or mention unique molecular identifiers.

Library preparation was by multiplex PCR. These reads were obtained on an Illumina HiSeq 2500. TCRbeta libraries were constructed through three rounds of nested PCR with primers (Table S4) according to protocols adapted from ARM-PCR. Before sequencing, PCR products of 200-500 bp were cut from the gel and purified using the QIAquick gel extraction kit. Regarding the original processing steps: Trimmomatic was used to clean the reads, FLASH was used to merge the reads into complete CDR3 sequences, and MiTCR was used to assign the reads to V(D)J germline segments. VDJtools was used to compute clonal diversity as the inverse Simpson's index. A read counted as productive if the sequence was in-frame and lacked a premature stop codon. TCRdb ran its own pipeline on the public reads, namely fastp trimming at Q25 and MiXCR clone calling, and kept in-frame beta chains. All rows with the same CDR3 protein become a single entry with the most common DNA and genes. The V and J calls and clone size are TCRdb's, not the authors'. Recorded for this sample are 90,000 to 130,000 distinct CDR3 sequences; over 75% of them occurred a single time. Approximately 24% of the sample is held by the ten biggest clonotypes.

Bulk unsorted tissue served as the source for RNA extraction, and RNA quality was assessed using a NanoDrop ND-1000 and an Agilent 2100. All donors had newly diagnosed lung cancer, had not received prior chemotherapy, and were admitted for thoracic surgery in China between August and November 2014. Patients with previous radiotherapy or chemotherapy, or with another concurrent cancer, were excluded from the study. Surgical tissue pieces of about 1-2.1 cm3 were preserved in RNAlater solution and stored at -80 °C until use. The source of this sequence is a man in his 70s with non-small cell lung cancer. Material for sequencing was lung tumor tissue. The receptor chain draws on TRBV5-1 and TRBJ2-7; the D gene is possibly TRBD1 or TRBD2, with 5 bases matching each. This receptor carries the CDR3 CASNLAGDLRQEQYF. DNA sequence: TGCGCCAGCAACTTGGCCGGGGACCTACGTCAGGAGCAGTACTTC. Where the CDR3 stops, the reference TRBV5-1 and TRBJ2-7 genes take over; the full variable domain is KAGVTQTPRYLIKTRGQQVTLSCSPISGHRSVSWYQQTPGQGLQFLFEYFSETQRNKGNFPGRFSGRQFSNSRSEMNVSTLELGDSALYLCASNLAGDLRQEQYFGPGTRLTVT.